One and the same sample provided the 3 T cell receptor beta chains below, sequenced in a study of a mutant IDH1 vaccine in newly diagnosed glioma. The time point was: week 11, during vaccination. Every vaccine dose comprised 300 ug of mutant IDH1 20-mer peptide plus topical imiquimod. These receptors' targets are unknown. TCRdb keeps only in-frame clones here, not all; method: immunoSEQ multiplex PCR. The sample has tens of thousands of clones, around 70% seen once; the top ten hold 9.5% to 11%. Sequencing was performed on peripheral blood mononuclear cells (PBMCs), taken from a glioma patient whose treatment included an IDH1 peptide vaccine. The source of these receptors is a man younger than 35 with glioma. Some clones in this sample may be carry-over from other donors' samples.

The chain joins TRBV4-3 to TRBJ2-7, with 8 nucleotides matching TRBD1. V lost 2 bases to trimming and J lost 3 bases; unmatched junction nucleotides: 6. CDR3 size: 15 residues. Germline values: CDR1 LGHNA, CDR2 YSLEER. CDR3 loop: CASSQLPGTGYEQYF. CDR3 nucleotides: TGCGCCAGCAGCCAACTCCCCGGGACAGGCTACGAGCAGTACTTC.

V and J are TRBV27 and TRBJ1-1; 8 bases align to TRBD1. CDR1 is MNHEY and CDR2 is SMNVEV in the germline V gene (reference sequence). V lost 6 bases and J lost 7; bases outside the gene matches: 4. The CDR3 consists of 12 residues. The CDR3 DNA follows: TGTGCCAGCAGACCTACAGGGGGTGAAGCTTTCTTT. Protein: CASRPTGGEAFF.

This clone was observed once. The chain employs TRBV5-1 and TRBJ2-1; D could derive from TRBD1 or TRBD2 (5 bases each). V lost 2 bases to trimming and J lost 15 bases, with 21 bases between them. The CDR3 is 14 residues long. Germline V lookup: CDR1 SGHRS, CDR2 YFSETQ. The CDR3 bases are TGCGCCAGCAGCTTAATTCCCAGAGAGATTGGGGGGTTCTTC. It translates to CASSLIPREIGGFF.